One and the same sample provided the 14 T cell receptor beta chains below, sequenced in a study of blood T cell repertoires in COVID-19. TCRdb's table, derived via immunoSEQ multiplex PCR, lists solely in-frame clones and lacks some. The sample consists of hundreds of thousands of clones, 88% of them appearing once. The sample was PBMCs or T cells enriched from blood (not recorded which). The receptors stem from a woman between 25 and 40 years old who had recovered from COVID-19.

The rearrangement joins TRBV19 to TRBJ2-1, with 7 bases fitting TRBD1. The J segment lost 2 bases and the V segment lost 4 bases, leaving 8 bases of the junction unmatched. CDR3 length: 16 amino acids. Germline CDR1 is LNHDA and CDR2 is SQIVND (reference sequence). The CDR3, as DNA: TGTGCCAGTAGTACCCGGACAGGTACGACCTACAATGAGCAGTTCTTC. It specifies CASSTRTGTTYNEQFF. Based on the CDR3 plus reference TRBV19 and TRBJ2-1, the full variable domain is DGGITQSPKYLFRKEGQNVTLSCEQNLNHDAMYWYRQDPGQGLRLIYYSQIVNDFQKGDIAEGYSVSREKKESFPLTVTSAQKNPTAFYLCASSTRTGTTYNEQFFGPGTRLTVL.

The V call is TRBV18, the J call TRBJ1-2; 8 bases match TRBD1. The CDR3 length is 14 residues. Germline assignment: CDR1 KGHSH and CDR2 LQKENI. With V trimmed by 6 bases and J by 8 bases, 11 bases remained unmatched. For the CDR3, the DNA is TGTGCCAGCTCTCCTGGACAGGGTGAAGAAGGCTACACCTTC. Translation: CASSPGQGEEGYTF.

The chain is built from TRBV15 and TRBJ1-2; 9 bases agree with TRBD1. Germline trimming cut 6 bases from V and 8 bases from J; bases unmatched to any gene: 7. This CDR3 is 13 amino acids long. Germline CDR1 LNHNV, CDR2 YYDKDF (reference sequence). CDR3 sequence (DNA): TGTGCCACCAGTAAACAGGGGGCGTGGGGCTACACCTTC. Protein product: CATSKQGAWGYTF. Variable domain in full (rest from reference TRBV15 and TRBJ1-2): DAMVIQNPRYQVTQFGKPVTLSCSQTLNHNVMYWYQQKSSQAPKLLFHYYDKDFNNEADTPDNFQSRRPNTSFCFLDIRSPGLGDTAMYLCATSKQGAWGYTFGSGTRLTVV.

The chain uses TRBV2 and TRBJ2-7; D may be TRBD2 (7 bases). The germline gives CDR1 SNHLY, CDR2 FYNNEI. The CDR3 runs 15 residues. V was cut by 2 bases and J by 2 bases, with 13 bases left in between. The CDR3 loop reads CASSESEGGTYEQYF. The CDR3 DNA is TGTGCCAGCAGTGAAAGCGAGGGGGGGACCTACGAGCAGTACTTC.

There are a few counts of this clone. The V call is TRBV5-1, the J call TRBJ2-3, with 7 positions matching TRBD2. The CDR3 contains 17 residues. V shed 2 bases and J 2 bases; nucleotides not matched to a gene: 11. Germline assignment: CDR1 SGHRS and CDR2 YFSETQ. The CDR3 is CASSFPPRERSTDTQYF. The CDR3 DNA is TGCGCCAGCAGCTTTCCCCCGCGGGAGAGGTCCACAGATACGCAGTATTTT.

This chain connects TRBV4-1 to TRBJ2-2, with TRBD1 as a possible D gene (6 bases). The CDR3 totals 15 residues. V was clipped by 2 bases and J by 5 bases, with 12 bases between them. Germline-derived CDR1 and CDR2 are MGHRA and YSYEKL. The CDR3 sequence is CASSQSWGLTGELFF. CDR3 DNA sequence: TGCGCCAGCAGCCAATCGTGGGGGCTGACCGGGGAGCTGTTTTTT.

This chain joins TRBV5-1 and TRBJ1-4; D might be TRBD1 (5 bases). Trimming took 7 bases from V and 8 from J, leaving 27 bases between them. There are 17 residues in the CDR3. CDR1 is SGHRS and CDR2 is YFSETQ in the germline V gene. The CDR3 coding sequence is TGCGCCAGCCAGCTTGGAAAGGACATCAAGTTGGGCGAAAAACTGTTTTTT. It is translated as CASQLGKDIKLGEKLFF. Combining the CDR3 with reference TRBV5-1 and TRBJ1-4 gives the whole variable domain KAGVTQTPRYLIKTRGQQVTLSCSPISGHRSVSWYQQTPGQGLQFLFEYFSETQRNKGNFPGRFSGRQFSNSRSEMNVSTLELGDSALYLCASQLGKDIKLGEKLFFGSGTQLSVL.

The chain combines TRBV2 with TRBJ2-7; 9 bases fit TRBD2. This CDR3 region has 15 residues. The J segment lost 3 bases and the V segment lost 3 bases, leaving 6 bases of the junction unmatched. The V gene's germline CDR1 is SNHLY and CDR2 FYNNEI. Here the CDR3 DNA reads TGTGCCAGCAGTGAGGGTAGCGGGAGAGTCTACGAGCAGTACTTC. It specifies CASSEGSGRVYEQYF.

The rearrangement uses TRBV27 and TRBJ2-7, with D possibly matching TRBD2 (7 bases). The V gene lost 10 bases and the J gene lost 7 bases, with 20 bases spanning the gap. Germline V lookup: CDR1 MNHEY, CDR2 SMNVEV (reference sequence). The CDR3 has 13 amino acids. The CDR3 sequence is CATTGGRSWEQYF. Written as DNA, the CDR3 is TGTGCCACGACCGGGGGGCGGAGCTGGGAGCAGTACTTC.

The chain links TRBV7-2 to TRBJ2-4, with D maybe TRBD2 (6 bases). CDR1 and CDR2 from the germline V gene are SGHTA and FQGNSA. This CDR3 spans 19 amino acids. Trimming shortened V by 1 base and J by 2 bases, and 21 bases separated the two germline ends. The CDR3 DNA sequence: TGTGCCAGCAGCTTAGAGGGCGGGACCAACCGTAGCCCCAAAAACATTCAGTACTTC. It codes for CASSLEGGTNRSPKNIQYF.

The V gene is TRBV11-3, the J gene TRBJ2-3; weak D call: TRBD1 (5 bases). CDR1 SGHNT and CDR2 YENEEA come from the germline V gene. The CDR3 sequence is 12 residues long. Trimming removed 3 bases from V and 10 bases from J, with 11 bases in between. In DNA, the CDR3 is TGTGCCAGCAGCTTCAGGGCGTCGCCGCAGTATTTT. Amino acids: CASSFRASPQYF. The complete variable domain, with remaining parts taken from reference TRBV11-3 and TRBJ2-3, reads EAGVVQSPRYKIIEKKQPVAFWCNPISGHNTLYWYLQNLGQGPELLIRYENEEAVDDSQLPKDRFSAERLKGVDSTLKIQPAELGDSAVYLCASSFRASPQYFGPGTRLTVL.

This clone showed up just once. The gene calls are TRBV2 and TRBJ2-1, with 7 bases identical to TRBD1. The CDR3 spans 15 residues. J gave up 6 bases and V 2 bases, and 7 bases lay outside the gene matches. From germline, CDR1 is SNHLY and CDR2 FYNNEI. CDR3 sequence reads: CASSERTGLGNEQFF. The CDR3 DNA follows: TGTGCCAGCAGTGAACGGACAGGCTTGGGCAATGAGCAGTTCTTC.

The rearrangement uses TRBV19 and TRBJ1-3, with TRBD1 as a possible D gene (6 bases). Germline V gene lookup returns CDR1 LNHDA and CDR2 SQIVND (reference sequence). This CDR3 contains 16 residues. The V end was cut by 6 bases, the J end by 2 bases, with 17 bases between. CDR3 sequence reads: CASSPTGPSAGNTIYF. CDR3 coding DNA: TGTGCCAGTAGCCCTACAGGGCCCTCGGCTGGAAACACCATATATTTT.

The chain combines TRBV3-1 (or the pseudogene TRBV3-2) with TRBJ2-5; TRBD2 aligns across 9 bases. V gave up 4 bases and J gave up 2 bases; unmatched junction bases: 11. Germline V gene lookup returns CDR1 LGHDT and CDR2 YNNKEL (reference sequence). The CDR3 loop spans 17 amino acids. The CDR3 loop reads CASSPQWGGGEQETQYF. In DNA form, the CDR3 reads TGTGCCAGCAGCCCCCAATGGGGCGGGGGGGAACAAGAGACCCAGTACTTC.